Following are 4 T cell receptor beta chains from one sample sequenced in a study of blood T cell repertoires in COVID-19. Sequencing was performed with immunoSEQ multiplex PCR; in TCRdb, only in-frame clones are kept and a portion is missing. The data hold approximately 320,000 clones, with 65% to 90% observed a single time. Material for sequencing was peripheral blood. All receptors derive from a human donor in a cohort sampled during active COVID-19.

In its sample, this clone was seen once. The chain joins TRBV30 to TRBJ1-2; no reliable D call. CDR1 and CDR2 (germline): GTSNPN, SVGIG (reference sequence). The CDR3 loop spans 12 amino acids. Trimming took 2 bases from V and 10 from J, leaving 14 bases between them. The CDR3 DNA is TGTGCCTGGAGTACGAGCCCAACTCACTACACCTTC. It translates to CAWSTSPTHYTF.

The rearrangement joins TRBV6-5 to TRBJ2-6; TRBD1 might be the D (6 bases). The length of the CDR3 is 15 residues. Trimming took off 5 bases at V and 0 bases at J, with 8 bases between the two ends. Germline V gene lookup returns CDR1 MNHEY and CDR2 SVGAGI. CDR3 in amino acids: CASSQGISGANVLTF. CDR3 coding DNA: TGTGCCAGCAGTCAGGGGATCTCTGGGGCCAACGTCCTGACTTTC.

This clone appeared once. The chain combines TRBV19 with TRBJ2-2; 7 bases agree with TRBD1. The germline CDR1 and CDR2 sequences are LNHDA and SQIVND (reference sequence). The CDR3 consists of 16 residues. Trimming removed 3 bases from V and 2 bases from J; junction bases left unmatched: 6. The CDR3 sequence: CASSMLGQLNTGELFF. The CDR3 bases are TGTGCCAGTAGTATGCTGGGACAGTTAAACACCGGGGAGCTGTTTTTT.

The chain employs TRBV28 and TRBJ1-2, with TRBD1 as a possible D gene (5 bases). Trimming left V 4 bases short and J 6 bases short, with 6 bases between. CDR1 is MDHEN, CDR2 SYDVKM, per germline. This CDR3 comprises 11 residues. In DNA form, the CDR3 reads TGTGCCAGCAGTTGGGGGGATGGCTACACCTTC. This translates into CASSWGDGYTF.